This entry features one TCR beta chain sequence. The clone's antigen remains unknown. Per-base qualities were not stored, and no clone one base away is much larger. A distance of 4 bases separates the germline ends of V and J, which lose 0 bases and 5 bases respectively. From a lookup of the germline V gene (reference sequence), CDR1 and CDR2 are LGHDT and YNNKEL. Taken from cysteine to phenylalanine, the CDR3 has 12 residues. Here the CDR3 DNA is all that survives: 36 bases in frame from base 1. These data are taken from a study of CD8 T cells in Susac syndrome (dated by TCRdb to about 2019). Describing the broader study: Of the Susac syndrome patients who were sequenced, roughly 8 were in clinical remission while 5 or 6 had clinically active disease. At blood withdrawal, Susac syndrome patients were either therapy-naive, taking corticosteroids (in some cases with IVIg as well), or taking IVIg alone. Whether CD8+ T cell activation and differentiation in Susac syndrome was antigen driven was tested using repertoire sequencing.

High-throughput TCR beta sequencing profiled peripheral blood CD8+ and CD4+ T cells from healthy donors, Susac syndrome patients and multiple sclerosis patients. The Susac syndrome patients fulfilled recently defined diagnostic criteria for either definite or probable disease. Bulk CD8+ and CD4+ T cells were purified by magnetic negative isolation, while CD8+ TEMRA cells were enriched using FACS. Blood was collected in EDTA tubes and processed within 24 hours, with PBMCs isolated through density gradient centrifugation. PBMCs intended for TCR sequencing were frozen in liquid nitrogen and were later thawed in a 37 degrees C water bath. The sorted or isolated CD4+, CD8+ and CD8+ TEMRA cells reached a purity of at least 90%. RNA was extracted using the RNeasy kit, and roughly 0.45 to 1 microgram was reverse transcribed with random hexamers. The immunoSEQ multiplex PCR assay, covering 54 Vbeta and 13 Jbeta segments, was used to amplify TCR beta CDR3 regions. To correct PCR amplification bias, a synthetic template baseline was used for both primer optimization and computational correction. In the source study's methods: Reads were assigned to V, D and J genes according to IMGT and analyzed in immunoSEQ Analyzer, with only productive sequences retained. Clonality was computed as one minus Shannon entropy normalized by log2 of the number of productive unique sequences. For each patient and control, public and private clones were evaluated within the 100 most prevalent clones. Clones were defined as Susac-specific if absent from the healthy and MS cohorts, from some 1,000 published viral clones and from other ImmuneACCESS disease sequences. TCRdb took the public reads, trimmed them with fastp at Q25, ran MiXCR for clone calling and kept in-frame beta chains. Identical CDR3 protein sequences are pooled into one entry, listed with their most common genes and DNA. Here the V and J calls rest on TCRdb's processing, not on the authors' analysis. The sample table holds 200,000 to 300,000 distinct CDR3 sequences, of which 90% to 97% were seen once. The ten largest make up less than 0.11% of the sample.

What the research found in general, with its limitations: The CD4+ T cell repertoire of patients with Susac syndrome showed no detectable clonal expansion. The study acknowledged that relatively few individuals were included in the TCR sequencing and HLA analysis.

The sequenced sample was CD4+ T cells from PBMCs. The receptor chain draws on TRBV3-1 and TRBJ2-5, with the D gene call left open. This sequence originates from a human donor with Susac syndrome. The encoded CDR3 is CASSQDHETQYF. The base sequence is TGTGCCAGCAGCCAAGATCATGAGACCCAGTACTTC.